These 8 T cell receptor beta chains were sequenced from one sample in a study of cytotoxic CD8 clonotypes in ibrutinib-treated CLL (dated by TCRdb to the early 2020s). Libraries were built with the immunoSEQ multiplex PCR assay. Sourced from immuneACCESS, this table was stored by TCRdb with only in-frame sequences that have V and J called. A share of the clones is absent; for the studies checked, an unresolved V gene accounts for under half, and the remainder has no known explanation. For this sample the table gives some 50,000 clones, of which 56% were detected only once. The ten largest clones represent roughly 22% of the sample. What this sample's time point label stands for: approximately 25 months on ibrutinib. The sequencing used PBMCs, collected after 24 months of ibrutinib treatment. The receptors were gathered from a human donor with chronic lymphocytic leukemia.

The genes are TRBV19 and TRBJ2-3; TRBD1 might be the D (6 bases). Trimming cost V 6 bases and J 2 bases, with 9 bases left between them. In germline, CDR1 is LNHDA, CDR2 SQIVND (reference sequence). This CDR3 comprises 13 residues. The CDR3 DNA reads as TGTGCCAGTAGCCAGGGGTTCACAGATACGCAGTATTTT. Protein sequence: CASSQGFTDTQYF.

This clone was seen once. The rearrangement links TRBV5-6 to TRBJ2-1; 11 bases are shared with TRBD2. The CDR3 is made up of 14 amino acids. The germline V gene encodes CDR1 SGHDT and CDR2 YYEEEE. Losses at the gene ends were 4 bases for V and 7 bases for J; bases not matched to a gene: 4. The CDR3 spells CASSNLAGGNEQFF. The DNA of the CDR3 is TGTGCCAGCAGCAACCTAGCGGGGGGTAATGAGCAGTTCTTC.

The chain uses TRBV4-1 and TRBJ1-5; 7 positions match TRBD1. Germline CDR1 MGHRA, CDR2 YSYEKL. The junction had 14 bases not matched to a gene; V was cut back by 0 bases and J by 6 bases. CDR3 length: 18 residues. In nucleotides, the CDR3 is TGCGCCAGCAGCCAAGATAGGGACGAGGGGGCCTTGGGTCAGCCCCAGCATTTT. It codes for CASSQDRDEGALGQPQHF.

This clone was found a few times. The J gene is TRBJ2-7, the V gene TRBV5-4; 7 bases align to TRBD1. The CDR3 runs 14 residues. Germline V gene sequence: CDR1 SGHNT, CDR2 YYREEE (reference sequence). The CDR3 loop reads CASSLGPSGTAHFV. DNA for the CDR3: TGTGCCAGCAGCTTGGGCCCATCGGGGACAGCCCATTTCGTC.

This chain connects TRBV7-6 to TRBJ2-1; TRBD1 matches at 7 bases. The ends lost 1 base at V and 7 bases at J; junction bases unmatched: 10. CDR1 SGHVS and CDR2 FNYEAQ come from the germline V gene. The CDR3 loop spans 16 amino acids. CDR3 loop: CASSLGVATGLNEQFF. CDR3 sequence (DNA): TGTGCCAGCAGCTTAGGGGTGGCGACAGGGCTTAATGAGCAGTTCTTC.

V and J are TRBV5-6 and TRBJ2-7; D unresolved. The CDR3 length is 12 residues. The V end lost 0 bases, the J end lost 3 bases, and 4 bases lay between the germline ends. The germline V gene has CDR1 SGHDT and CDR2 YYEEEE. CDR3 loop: CASSLGIYEQYV. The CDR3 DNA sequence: TGTGCCAGCAGCTTGGGAATCTACGAGCAGTACGTC.

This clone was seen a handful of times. This chain's CDR3 is CASSSGRGGYGYTF. CDR3 DNA sequence: TGTGCCAGCAGCTCTGGCAGGGGGGGGTATGGCTACACCTTC. The rearrangement uses TRBV7-2 and TRBJ1-2; TRBD1 aligns across 7 bases. V lost 4 bases, J lost 5 bases, and 7 bases stayed unmatched. Germline loops: CDR1 SGHTA, CDR2 FQGNSA. There are 14 residues in the CDR3. The full variable domain, completed using reference TRBV7-2 and TRBJ1-2, is GAGVSQSPSNKVTEKGKDVELRCDPISGHTALYWYRQSLGQGLEFLIYFQGNSAPDKSGLPSDRFSAERTGGSVSTLTIQRTQQEDSAVYLCASSSGRGGYGYTFGSGTRLTVV.

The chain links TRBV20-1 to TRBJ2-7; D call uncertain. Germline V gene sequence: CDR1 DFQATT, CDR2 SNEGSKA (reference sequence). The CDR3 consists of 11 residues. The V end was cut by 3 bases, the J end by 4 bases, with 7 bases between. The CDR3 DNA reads TGCAGTGCTAGGGGTCCTTACGAGCAGTACGTC. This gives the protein CSARGPYEQYV.